This T cell receptor (beta chain) appears in the sequencing data of a study of neurological immune-mediated disorders. This sample's time point: longitudinal time-point 2. Germline CDR1 is SGHRS and CDR2 is YFSETQ. V lost 0 bases, J lost 3 bases, and 2 bases stayed unmatched. The CDR3 loop spans 16 amino acids. This clonotype was seen ten or more times. Its target is not known. The cDNA was generated by 5'RACE with 10-nucleotide random UMIs. Every sequencing run generated in excess of 170 million TCR-beta sequences. These sequences covered 15-18 subjects. Using its own MiXCR run on the 5' RACE reads, TCRdb lists one record per CDR3 protein. This sample has roughly 34,000 distinct CDR3 sequences, with less than 15% found just once. Findings and limits, study-wide: None of the CDR3 amino acid sequences found in expanded clones was shared across subjects. This suggests that the TCR-beta repertoires were private in all groups. Multiple sclerosis patients had less TCR clonal expansion than even healthy controls, unlike HTLV-1-associated myelopathy.

This chain links TRBV5-1 with TRBJ2-1; TRBD2 matches 11 bases. This TCR derives from a woman between 35 and 50 years old in good health. The sequenced sample consisted of PBMCs. The DNA of the CDR3 is TGCGCCAGCAGCTTGGAGGGGACTAGCGGCTACAATGAGCAGTTCTTC. It yields the protein CASSLEGTSGYNEQFF. The variable domain in full, completed from reference TRBV5-1 and TRBJ2-1, reads KAGVTQTPRYLIKTRGQQVTLSCSPISGHRSVSWYQQTPGQGLQFLFEYFSETQRNKGNFPGRFSGRQFSNSRSEMNVSTLELGDSALYLCASSLEGTSGYNEQFFGPGTRLTVL.